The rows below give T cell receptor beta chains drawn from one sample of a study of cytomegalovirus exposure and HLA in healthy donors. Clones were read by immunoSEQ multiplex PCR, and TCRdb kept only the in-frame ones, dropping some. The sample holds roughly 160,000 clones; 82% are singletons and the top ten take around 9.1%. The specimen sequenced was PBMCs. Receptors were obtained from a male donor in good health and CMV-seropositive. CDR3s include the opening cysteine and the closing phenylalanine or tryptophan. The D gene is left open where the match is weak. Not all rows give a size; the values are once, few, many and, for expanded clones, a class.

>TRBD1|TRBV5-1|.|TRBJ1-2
TGCGCCAGCAGCTCCAAGCCTCCCGGGACAGGGGGTTGGTATGGCTACACCTTC
CASSSKPPGTGGWYGYTF
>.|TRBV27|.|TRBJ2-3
TGTGCCAGCAGTCCCGGCTGGGGGGGGCTCAGCACAGATACGCAGTATTTT
CASSPGWGGLSTDTQYF
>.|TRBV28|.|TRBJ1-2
TGTGCCAGCAGTAACACGGGGGGCGTTAATGGCTACACCTTC
CASSNTGGVNGYTF
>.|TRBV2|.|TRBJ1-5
TGTGCCAGCACAGATTATAGCAATCAGCCCCAGCATTTT
CASTDYSNQPQHF
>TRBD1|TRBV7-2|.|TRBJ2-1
TGTGCCAGCAGCCGAGCTAGAAGGGGGCTTAGGGGTTCGAATGAGCAGTTCTTC
CASSRARRGLRGSNEQFF
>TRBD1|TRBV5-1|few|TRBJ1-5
TGCGCCAGCAGCTTGGGGGACAGGGATAGCAATCAGCCCCAGCATTTT
CASSLGDRDSNQPQHF
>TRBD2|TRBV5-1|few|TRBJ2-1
TGCGCCAGCAGCGCCGGGACTAGCCATGAGCAGTTCTTC
CASSAGTSHEQFF
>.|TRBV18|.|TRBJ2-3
TGTGCCAGCCACGCACTAGCCCAGCTCACAGATACGCAGTATTTT
CASHALAQLTDTQYF
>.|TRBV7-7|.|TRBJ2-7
TGTGCCAGCAGCCGGACAGACAGCTCCTACGAGCAGTACTTC
CASSRTDSSYEQYF
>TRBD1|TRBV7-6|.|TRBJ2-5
TGTGCCAGCAGCTCATCGACAGGGGGCGTAGAGACCCAGTACTTC
CASSSSTGGVETQYF
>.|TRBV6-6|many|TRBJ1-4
TGTGCCACTACACTAACAGGTGAAAAACTGTTTTTT
CATTLTGEKLFF